The 4 T cell receptor beta chains below all came from one sample that was sequenced in a study of neurological immune-mediated disorders. TCRdb used MiXCR to reprocess the 5' RACE reads, holding one entry per CDR3 protein. This sample carries approximately 85,000 distinct CDR3 sequences, about 13% of them seen once, and the ten largest clones take roughly 5%. Time point defined: longitudinal time-point 2. Sequenced sample: PBMCs. These receptors all stem from a female donor with HTLV-1-associated myelopathy (HAM/TSP).

This clonotype was picked up many times. The chain employs TRBV2 and TRBJ1-6; D might be TRBD1 (6 bases). The length of the CDR3 is 15 residues. Germline assignment: CDR1 SNHLY and CDR2 FYNNEI. Trimming stripped 4 bases from V and 5 bases from J, with 12 bases between. CDR3 region: CASSAQGVDNSPLHF. The CDR3 DNA is TGTGCCAGCAGTGCACAGGGAGTTGATAATTCACCCCTCCACTTT. The variable domain in full, completed from reference TRBV2 and TRBJ1-6, reads EPEVTQTPSHQVTQMGQEVILRCVPISNHLYFYWYRQILGQKVEFLVSFYNNEISEKSEIFDDQFSVERPDGSNFTLKIRSTKLEDSAMYFCASSAQGVDNSPLHFGNGTRLTVT.

This clonotype was picked up many times. The chain combines TRBV9 with TRBJ2-3; D is unresolved. There are 14 residues in the CDR3. Germline-derived CDR1 and CDR2 are SGDLS and YYNGEE. Trimming removed 0 bases from V and 8 bases from J, with 13 bases in between. CDR3 sequence: CASSVDPAAGTQYF. CDR3 coding DNA: TGTGCCAGCAGCGTAGACCCCGCGGCTGGTACGCAGTATTTT.

There are many counts of this clonotype. The rearrangement joins TRBV20-1 to TRBJ2-6; D unclear. The germline gives CDR1 DFQATT, CDR2 SNEGSKA (reference sequence). V dropped 6 bases and J dropped 0 bases, with 12 bases sitting between them. This CDR3 has 15 residues. CDR3 nucleotide sequence: TGCAGTGCCCTCGGCAGACCCTCTGGGGCCAACGTCCTGACTTTC. Its translation: CSALGRPSGANVLTF.

This clonotype was counted ten times or more. The V gene is TRBV5-1, the J gene TRBJ1-1, with a weak D call TRBD1 (6 bases). Trimming took 0 bases from V and 5 from J, leaving 14 bases between them. In germline, CDR1 is SGHRS, CDR2 YFSETQ. CDR3 length equals 15 residues. CDR3: CASSLDSGGLTEAFF. The CDR3 region has the DNA TGCGCCAGCAGCTTGGATTCTGGGGGGCTTACTGAAGCTTTCTTT. Filled out from reference TRBV5-1 and TRBJ1-1, the complete variable domain reads KAGVTQTPRYLIKTRGQQVTLSCSPISGHRSVSWYQQTPGQGLQFLFEYFSETQRNKGNFPGRFSGRQFSNSRSEMNVSTLELGDSALYLCASSLDSGGLTEAFFGQGTRLTVV.